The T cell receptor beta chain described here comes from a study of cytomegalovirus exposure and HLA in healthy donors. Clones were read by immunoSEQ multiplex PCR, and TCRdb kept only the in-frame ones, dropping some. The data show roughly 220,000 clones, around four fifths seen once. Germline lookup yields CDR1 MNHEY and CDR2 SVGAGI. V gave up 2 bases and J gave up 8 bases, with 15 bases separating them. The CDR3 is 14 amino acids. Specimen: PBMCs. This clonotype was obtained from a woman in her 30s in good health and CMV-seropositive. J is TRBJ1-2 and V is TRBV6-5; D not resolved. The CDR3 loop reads CASSYDGARRGYTF. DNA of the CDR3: TGTGCCAGCAGTTACGACGGAGCGAGGAGAGGCTACACCTTC.